This section outlines one T cell receptor beta chain sequence together with its context. Its antigen is unidentified. Here the CDR3 omits its conserved ending phenylalanine or tryptophan, so a read error is the likely source. The limits of the CDR3 on the DNA are not certain, so only TCRdb's listed CDR3 is given. This entry belongs to a study of cytomegalovirus exposure and HLA in healthy donors. Study overall: Later, an analysis reported that the 130 or so validation repertoires had used the same platform as the roughly 650 first-cohort repertoires. Study-level points and caveats: Cytomegalovirus status was reportedly diagnosed by the classifier with high sensitivity and specificity. Altogether, about 160 TCR beta chains were recorded as cytomegalovirus-associated.

The CDR3 length is 11 residues, termini included. Germline V gives CDR1 MRHNA, CDR2 SNTAGT. The table came from immunoSEQ multiplex PCR; TCRdb's copy has only in-frame clones and leaves some out. The profile shows around 350,000 clones, roughly 89% of them singletons. The clonotype comes from a woman aged 18 to 35 in good health and CMV-seronegative. The material sequenced was PBMCs. The V and J genes are TRBV6-4 and TRBJ2-3; no DNA check was done on the table's D call, TRBD1. The CDR3 protein is CASSDNVGQGI.